A single sample is the source of the 15 T cell receptor beta chains below, sequenced in a study of blood T cells in healthy people across ages. A second PCR of 7 to 11 cycles used a sample-barcoded 5' primer and a J-beta primer mix. MiXCR was run by TCRdb on the 5' RACE reads, yielding one entry per CDR3 protein. The table lists 800,000 to 950,000 distinct CDR3 sequences, almost 30% of them singletons, with more than 8.5% in the top ten. This sample was shared with a second study, whose subject was T cells of mothers and their children.

The specimen was blood. The receptors were sampled from a woman aged 40 to 50 in good health.

As regards this clonotype: This sequence may be a read error, since a much larger clone differs from it by one base. The chain employs TRBV20-1 and TRBJ2-7; the match to TRBD1 covers 12 bases. The germline CDR1 and CDR2 sequences are DFQATT and SNEGSKA (reference sequence). This CDR3 is 16 amino acids long. Written as DNA, the CDR3 is TGCAGTGCCGTGCGCCGGGACAGGGGGCCAGGGTACGAGCGGTACTTC. Translation: CSAVRRDRGPGYERYF.

This clonotype came up many times. V and J are TRBV28 and TRBJ2-7; TRBD2 aligns across 8 bases. The CDR3 runs to 12 residues. CDR1 and CDR2 (germline): MDHEN, SYDVKM. Germline trimming cut 6 bases from V and 6 bases from J; bases unmatched to any gene: 4. The CDR3 is CASSQLAGEQYF. DNA of the CDR3: TGTGCCAGCAGCCAGCTAGCGGGCGAGCAGTACTTC.

In this sample, this clonotype turned up a few times. The chain recombines TRBV7-2 with TRBJ2-7; D is perhaps TRBD1 or TRBD2 (7 bases each). Germline V gene data show CDR1 as SGHTA and CDR2 as FQGNSA. V lost 5 bases, J lost 3 bases, and 20 bases lay in between. CDR3 size: 16 residues. CDR3 sequence (DNA): TGTGCCAGCAGCCCCAGGGGGGGAACTGGCGGCTACGAGCAGTACTTC. It is translated as CASSPRGGTGGYEQYF.

This rearrangement joins TRBV5-1 to TRBJ2-3; possibly TRBD1 for D (6 bases). Germline values: CDR1 SGHRS, CDR2 YFSETQ. The CDR3 is 15 residues long. The V end lost 4 bases, the J end lost 1 base, and 13 bases lay between the germline ends. The CDR3 sequence is CASSVDRPRTDTQYF. The CDR3 DNA is TGCGCCAGCAGCGTGGACAGACCTCGCACAGATACGCAGTATTTT.

This clonotype occurred a few times. V gene TRBV20-1 combines with J gene TRBJ1-1; 7 nucleotides line up with TRBD1. The germline gives CDR1 DFQATT, CDR2 SNEGSKA (reference sequence). The CDR3 spans 13 residues. The trim removed 5 bases at V and 2 bases at J, leaving 5 bases unmatched. DNA for the CDR3: TGCAGTGCTGCCGGGACAGACAACACTGAAGCTTTCTTT. This codes for CSAAGTDNTEAFF.

The chain couples TRBV29-1 to TRBJ1-2; no definite D call. Trimming removed 6 bases from V and 5 bases from J, with 16 bases in between. This CDR3 spans 13 amino acids. CDR1 SQVTM and CDR2 ANQGSEA come from the germline V gene. CDR3 bases: TGCAGCGTCGCGGACCTTATCGGGTATGGCTACACCTTC. This gives the protein CSVADLIGYGYTF.

This clonotype was found many times. The chain couples TRBV2 to TRBJ1-2; 8 nucleotides align to TRBD1. The CDR3 is 15 amino acids. Trimming took 5 bases from V and 3 from J; bases not matched to a gene: 8. The V gene's germline CDR1 is SNHLY and CDR2 FYNNEI. CDR3 residues: CASSKQTGQDYGYTF. CDR3 DNA: TGTGCCAGCAGTAAACAGACGGGACAGGACTATGGCTACACCTTC.

This clonotype appeared many times. The chain combines TRBV29-1 with TRBJ2-5, with 8 nucleotides matching TRBD2. Germline CDR1 is SQVTM and CDR2 is ANQGSEA. The CDR3 extends over 13 amino acids. Trimming cost V 3 bases and J 7 bases; bases outside gene matches: 7. The CDR3 loop is CSVDAGGRRTQYF. The CDR3 bases are TGCAGCGTTGACGCGGGGGGCCGGCGGACCCAGTACTTC.

V is TRBV7-6 and J is TRBJ2-6, with 7 bases identical to TRBD1. The V gene end was trimmed by 1 base and the J gene end by 2 bases; junction bases not matched to a gene: 2. The CDR3 loop spans 16 amino acids. Germline V CDR1 and CDR2: SGHVS, FNYEAQ. This CDR3 is CASSLETGTGANVLTF. CDR3 sequence (DNA): TGTGCCAGCAGCTTAGAGACAGGGACTGGGGCCAACGTCCTGACTTTC.

This clonotype showed up many times. The V gene is TRBV28, the J gene TRBJ2-7, with 11 bases matching TRBD1. The CDR3 covers 13 residues. Germline V gene lookup returns CDR1 MDHEN and CDR2 SYDVKM. Trimming at V came to 10 bases and at J to 4 bases, leaving 6 bases not matched to a gene. The CDR3: CATRTGGLYEQYF. The CDR3 DNA reads TGTGCCACCCGGACAGGGGGCTTATACGAGCAGTACTTC.

This clonotype was counted a few times. V gene TRBV20-1 combines with J gene TRBJ2-7, with 7 bases identical to TRBD1. The DNA end is a closer match to TRBJ2-5, so the J assignment may be wrong. Germline CDR1 reads DFQATT; CDR2 reads SNEGSKA (reference sequence). The CDR3 length is 12 residues. The CDR3 nucleotides read TGCAGTGCTGGTCGACAGGGTGAGACCCAGTACTTC. As protein: CSAGRQGETQYF.

This clonotype was picked up many times. The rearrangement links TRBV6-1 to TRBJ1-6, with D possibly matching TRBD1 (5 bases). V was cut by 4 bases and J by 6 bases, with 16 bases left in between. The CDR3 loop spans 16 amino acids. In germline, CDR1 is MNHNS, CDR2 SASEGT. The DNA for the CDR3 is TGTGCCAGCAGTGGGGGCCGAGACAGAAGTAATTCACCCCTCCACTTT. Translated, it gives CASSGGRDRSNSPLHF.

With respect to this clonotype: This may stem from a read error, because a much larger clone lies one nucleotide away. The chain uses TRBV6-5 and TRBJ1-1; D is unresolved. The CDR3 loop spans 10 amino acids. Germline V lookup: CDR1 MNHEY, CDR2 SVGAGI. CDR3: CAGSYTEAFF. In nucleotides, the CDR3 is TGTGCCGGCAGTTACACTGAAGCTTTCTTT.

The chain links TRBV9 to TRBJ1-6, with D maybe TRBD1 (5 bases). CDR1 and CDR2 (germline): SGDLS, YYNGEE. CDR3 length equals 18 residues. Trimming left V 3 bases short and J 9 bases short, with 25 bases between. CDR3 residues: CASSAGTDRAPKSSPLHF. The CDR3 nucleotides are TGTGCCAGCAGCGCCGGGACTGACCGCGCCCCAAAGAGTTCACCCCTCCACTTT.

In nucleotides, the CDR3 is TGTGCCAGCAGTGACGGGTTAGCGGGGGACAATGAGCAGTACTTC. The encoded protein is CASSDGLAGDNEQYF. V is TRBV6-4 and J is TRBJ2-4; 9 nucleotides agree with TRBD2. Trimming took 2 bases from V and 13 from J; bases not matched to a gene: 12. This CDR3 spans 15 amino acids. CDR1 MRHNA and CDR2 SNTAGT come from the germline V gene.